This T cell receptor beta chain was retrieved from a study of shared clonotypes between healthy human individuals. The study, taken as a whole, reports: Among several donors, roughly 5% of naive CD4 clonotypes were found in common. Investigators expected sequencing depth to affect clonotype sharing among donors.

As for this clone: Its antigen is not identified. At the DNA level, this CDR3 is encoded by other sequences in the same sample as well.

Naive CD8 cells comprised CD45RO-negative, CCR7-positively selected cells, excluding terminally differentiated effector memory CD45RA+ cells. All participating donors were Caucasian adults from Nashville, Tennessee. Using immunoSEQ multiplex PCR, the repertoire was profiled, and TCRdb retains in-frame clones only, with some absent. The table has about 2 million clones, over 85% seen once. CDR1 and CDR2 (germline): SGHAT, FQNNGV. This CDR3 has 11 residues. With 5 bases removed from V and 6 bases from J, the gap between germline ends came to 8 bases. The clonotype was recovered from a man aged 18 to 29 in good health. The gene calls are TRBV11-2 and TRBJ2-7; tentative D call: TRBD1 (6 bases). Specimen: naive CD8+ T cells sorted from blood. The CDR3: CASSRGSEQYF. CDR3 coding DNA: TGTGCCAGCAGCAGGGGGAGCGAGCAGTACTTC.